The present entry profiles one T cell receptor (beta chain) with its context. At one end the junction does not follow the germline gene, possibly because of a read error. Full-length variable regions came from constant-region reverse primers plus semi-nested Nested Universal Primer A PCR. MiXCR, applied by TCRdb to the 5' RACE reads, yields one record per CDR3 protein. This table holds about 5,700 distinct CDR3 sequences, under 40% found once. This CDR3 is 16 amino acids long. CDR1 is MNHEY and CDR2 is SVGAGI in the germline V gene. This chain links TRBV6-5 with TRBJ2-1, with D perhaps given as TRBD1 or TRBD2 (5 bases each). Sequenced material: naive CD4+ T cells sorted from a lymph node. The subset denotes: naive CD4+ T cells, CD4+CD45RA+CD25-. This clonotype originated in a female donor with breast cancer. CDR3 sequence (DNA): TGTGCCAGCAGTCACTCCGGGACGGGTGCCGACAATGAGCAGTTCTTC. It encodes CASSHSGTGADNEQFF.